This T cell receptor (beta chain) was sequenced during a study of shared clonotypes between healthy human individuals. In the study overall: Serving as donors were a couple of women and a few men, whose ages spanned 18 to 49.

Sequenced by immunoSEQ multiplex PCR; TCRdb stores in-frame clones only, minus some. The data show some 1,400,000 clones, with approximately 97% seen just once and about 1.2% held by the top ten. The CDR3 is 15 residues long. Germline CDR1 SGDLS, CDR2 YYNGEE. Study results and limitations: In having few donors, the study represented limited genetic and exposure-history diversity.

This clone was detected once. Its cognate antigen is unknown. At one boundary the junction diverges from the germline segment, which might be a read error. Material for sequencing was naive CD4+ T cells sorted from blood. Subset indicated: CD45RA+ positively selected. The chain uses TRBV9 and TRBJ2-7; D is tentatively TRBD1 or TRBD2 (5 bases each). The receptor was derived from a man aged 25-45 years in good health. CDR3: CASSVGGPRSHEQYF. CDR3 DNA: TGTGCCAGCAGCGTAGGGGGACCTCGCTCCCACGAGCAGTACTTC. Together with reference TRBV9 and TRBJ2-7, the CDR3 gives the full variable domain: DSGVTQTPKHLITATGQRVTLRCSPRSGDLSVYWYQQSLDQGLQFLIQYYNGEERAKGNILERFSAQQFPDLHSELNLSSLELGDSALYFCASSVGGPRSHEQYFGPGTRLTVT.